The 15 T cell receptor beta chains below all came from one sample that was sequenced in a study of blood T cell repertoires in COVID-19. Profiled with immunoSEQ multiplex PCR; TCRdb holds only in-frame clones, not every one. The sample yields roughly 200,000 clones, roughly nine tenths seen once. Sequenced sample: PBMCs or T cells enriched from blood (not recorded which). These receptors were collected from a woman between 35 and 50 years old with acute COVID-19.

This sequence joins TRBV24-1 and TRBJ2-5, with D possibly TRBD2 on 6 matching bases. Germline CDR1 KGHDR, CDR2 SFDVKD. V lost 0 bases to trimming and J lost 2 bases, with 6 bases between them. This CDR3 contains 14 residues. CDR3 sequence (DNA): TGTGCCACCAGTGATTTGGGGAGGCAAGAGACCCAGTACTTC. It encodes CATSDLGRQETQYF.

The chain joins TRBV7-2 to TRBJ2-1; 8 bases are a match to TRBD2. Germline V gene lookup returns CDR1 SGHTA and CDR2 FQGNSA. J gave up 4 bases and V 5 bases, and 10 bases lay outside the gene matches. The CDR3 length is 16 residues. DNA of the CDR3: TGTGCCAGCAGCCCCTGGACTAGCCTGGGGTACAATGAGCAGTTCTTC. It codes for CASSPWTSLGYNEQFF.

The chain recombines TRBV6-5 with TRBJ1-6; 9 bases agree with TRBD1. The ends lost 4 bases at V and 7 bases at J; junction bases unmatched: 2. This CDR3 is built from 14 residues. Germline V gene data show CDR1 as MNHEY and CDR2 as SVGAGI. The CDR3 nucleotides are TGTGCCAGCAGTTGGACAGGGGTCAATTCACCCCTCCACTTT. This gives the protein CASSWTGVNSPLHF.

J is TRBJ1-4 and V is TRBV20-1; D uncertain. This CDR3 has 13 amino acids. V was trimmed by 4 bases and J by 6 bases, leaving 12 bases between them. Germline CDR1 and CDR2: DFQATT and SNEGSKA (reference sequence). The CDR3 DNA reads as TGCAGTGCTATTGAGGGCGTCCATGAAAAACTGTTTTTT. Translating gives CSAIEGVHEKLFF.

V is TRBV30 and J is TRBJ2-6, with 11 nucleotides matching TRBD1. This CDR3 is built from 19 residues. Per the germline V gene, CDR1 is GTSNPN and CDR2 is SVGIG (reference sequence). V was clipped by 3 bases and J by 4 bases; unmatched bases: 14. CDR3 DNA: TGTGCCTGGAGCCCCCGGACAGGGGGCGTAGAAACCGGGGCCAACGTCCTGACTTTC. Translation gives CAWSPRTGGVETGANVLTF.

This clone was observed once. The chain links TRBV28 to TRBJ1-3; D uncertain. V lost 6 bases and J 0 bases, leaving 30 bases between the germline ends. The CDR3 runs 21 residues. CDR1 MDHEN and CDR2 SYDVKM come from the germline V gene. The CDR3 is CASSPRSVQILFTSSGNTIYF. The CDR3, as DNA: TGTGCCAGCAGCCCCCGGTCAGTACAGATCCTCTTTACTTCCTCTGGAAACACCATATATTTT. The whole variable domain, remainder taken from reference TRBV28 and TRBJ1-3, is DVKVTQSSRYLVKRTGEKVFLECVQDMDHENMFWYRQDPGLGLRLIYFSYDVKMKEKGDIPEGYSVSREKKERFSLILESASTNQTSMYLCASSPRSVQILFTSSGNTIYFGEGSWLTVV.

The chain links TRBV18 to TRBJ2-3, with 8 bases lining up with TRBD2. This CDR3 has 16 amino acids. From germline, CDR1 is KGHSH and CDR2 LQKENI. Germline trimming cut 6 bases from V and 2 bases from J; bases unmatched to any gene: 10. CDR3 loop: CASSQSGGGITDTQYF. The CDR3 DNA sequence: TGTGCCAGCTCCCAAAGCGGCGGGGGGATCACAGATACGCAGTATTTT.

This chain connects TRBV14 to TRBJ1-1; D is perhaps TRBD1 (5 bases). V lost 2 bases, J lost 4 bases, and 17 bases lay in between. The CDR3 is 16 amino acids. Germline CDR1 and CDR2: SGHDN and FVKESK. CDR3 sequence (DNA): TGTGCCAGCAGCCAAAGGGCGGGGGTAGAAAGCACTGAAGCTTTCTTT. Amino acids: CASSQRAGVESTEAFF.

V gene TRBV28 combines with J gene TRBJ2-1, with TRBD2 matching over 8 bases. The CDR3 is 19 amino acids. Germline CDR1 and CDR2: MDHEN and SYDVKM. V lost 7 bases, J lost 4 bases, and 21 bases stayed unmatched. The CDR3 region has the DNA TGTGCCAGCACCACTTTTAGCGGGGCACTTAGGTCTGGTTACAATGAGCAGTTCTTC. Protein sequence: CASTTFSGALRSGYNEQFF.

The chain employs TRBV12-5 and TRBJ1-5, with D possibly matching TRBD1 (5 bases). Trimming stripped 6 bases from V and 7 bases from J, with 16 bases between. The CDR3 covers 14 residues. Germline loops: CDR1 LGHNT, CDR2 FRNRAP. This chain's CDR3 is CASGRDLSRQPQHF. The CDR3 DNA follows: TGTGCTAGTGGCCGGGACTTATCAAGGCAGCCCCAGCATTTT.

The chain links TRBV28 to TRBJ1-3; TRBD1 might be the D (6 bases). Trimming stripped 1 base from V and 2 bases from J, with 15 bases between. The CDR3 totals 17 residues. Germline-derived CDR1 and CDR2 are MDHEN and SYDVKM. The CDR3 region is CASSLYGDGGAGNTIYF. As DNA, the CDR3 is TGTGCCAGCAGTTTATACGGGGATGGGGGCGCTGGAAACACCATATATTTT.

The rearrangement joins TRBV28 to TRBJ2-3; the match to TRBD2 covers 10 bases. Germline values: CDR1 MDHEN, CDR2 SYDVKM. CDR3 size: 13 residues. Trimming removed 8 bases from V and 6 bases from J; junction bases left unmatched: 5. The chain's CDR3 is CASGSGGADTQYF. The CDR3 nucleotides read TGTGCCAGCGGAAGCGGGGGGGCGGATACGCAGTATTTT. The full variable domain, with the rest looked up from reference TRBV28 and TRBJ2-3, is DVKVTQSSRYLVKRTGEKVFLECVQDMDHENMFWYRQDPGLGLRLIYFSYDVKMKEKGDIPEGYSVSREKKERFSLILESASTNQTSMYLCASGSGGADTQYFGPGTRLTVL.

The chain carries TRBV29-1 and TRBJ1-1, with D tentatively TRBD1 (5 bases). The CDR3 has 13 residues. Germline assignment: CDR1 SQVTM and CDR2 ANQGSEA. V lost 2 bases and J lost 8, with 15 bases in between. The CDR3: CSVEKAGHWEAFF. The CDR3 DNA follows: TGCAGCGTTGAAAAGGCAGGACACTGGGAAGCTTTCTTT.

This rearrangement joins TRBV7-2 to TRBJ1-2, with D perhaps TRBD1 (5 bases). The CDR3 extends over 13 amino acids. Per the germline V gene, CDR1 is SGHTA and CDR2 is FQGNSA. V was trimmed by 1 base and J by 3 bases, leaving 6 bases between them. CDR3 DNA sequence: TGTGCCAGCAGCTTAGAGGGGTACTATGGCTACACCTTC. It specifies CASSLEGYYGYTF.

This clone occurred once. This chain joins TRBV7-9 and TRBJ1-3, with D possibly being TRBD1 (5 bases). This CDR3 has 15 residues. V shed 1 base and J shed 3 bases, with 10 bases lying between them. Germline V gene sequence: CDR1 SEHNR, CDR2 FQNEAQ (reference sequence). The CDR3 region has the DNA TGTGCCAGCAGCTTAGACATCAGGGTTGGAAACACCATATATTTT. This codes for CASSLDIRVGNTIYF.